This T cell receptor (beta chain) is from a study of Ad26.COV2.S vaccination and SARS-CoV-2 variants. Profiling relied on immunoSEQ multiplex PCR, and the TCRdb table lists in-frame clones only, not all of them. The sample consists of 200,000 to 300,000 clones, approximately 88% of them appearing once. Treatment defined: about 20 received Ad26.COV2.S at low or high dose, single or two shots; five or six received placebo; per-sample allocation not given. The samples date from day 63 after the first vaccine or placebo injection. The CDR3 sequence is 17 residues long. Germline assignment: CDR1 MNHEY and CDR2 SVGEGT. Trimming took 2 bases from V and 0 from J, leaving 16 bases between them.

The chain recombines TRBV6-2 or TRBV6-3 with TRBJ1-1; TRBD1 might be the D (5 bases). Material: peripheral blood, obtained in a trial of Ad26.COV2.S vaccine versus placebo. This clonotype originated in a person aged 18 to 59 who received the Ad26.COV2.S COVID-19 vaccine or a placebo. The chain's CDR3 is CASSYPRWGSMNTEAFF. The CDR3 DNA sequence: TGTGCCAGCAGTTACCCCCGCTGGGGCTCAATGAACACTGAAGCTTTCTTT.